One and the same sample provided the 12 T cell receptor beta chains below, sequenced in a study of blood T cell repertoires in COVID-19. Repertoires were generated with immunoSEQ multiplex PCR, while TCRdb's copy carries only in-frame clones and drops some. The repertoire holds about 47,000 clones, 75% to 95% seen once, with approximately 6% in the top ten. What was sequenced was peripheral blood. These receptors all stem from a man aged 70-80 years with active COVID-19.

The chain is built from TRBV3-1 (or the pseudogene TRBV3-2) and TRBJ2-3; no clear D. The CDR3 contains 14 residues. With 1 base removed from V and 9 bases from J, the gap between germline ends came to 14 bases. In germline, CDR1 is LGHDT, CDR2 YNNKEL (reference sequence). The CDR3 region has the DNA TGTGCCAGCAGCCAAGCCACCCAAATGGCCACGCAGTATTTT. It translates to CASSQATQMATQYF.

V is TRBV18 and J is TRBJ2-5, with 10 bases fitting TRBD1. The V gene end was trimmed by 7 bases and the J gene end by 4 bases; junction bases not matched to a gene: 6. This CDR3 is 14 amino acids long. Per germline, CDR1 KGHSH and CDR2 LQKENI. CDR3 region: CASYGQGGGETQYF. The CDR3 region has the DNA TGTGCCAGCTACGGACAGGGGGGCGGAGAGACCCAGTACTTC.

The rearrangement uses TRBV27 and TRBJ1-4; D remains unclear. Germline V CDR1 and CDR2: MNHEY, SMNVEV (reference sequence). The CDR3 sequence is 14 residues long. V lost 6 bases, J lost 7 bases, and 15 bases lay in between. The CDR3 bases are TGTGCCAGCAGACCGAGCGGGGTCGGTGAAAAACTGTTTTTT. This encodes CASRPSGVGEKLFF.

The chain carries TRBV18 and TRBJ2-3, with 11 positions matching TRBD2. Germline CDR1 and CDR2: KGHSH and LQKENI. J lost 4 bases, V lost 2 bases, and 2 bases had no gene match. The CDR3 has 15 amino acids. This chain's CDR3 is CASSPGLAGSDTQYF. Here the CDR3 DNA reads TGTGCCAGCTCACCAGGACTAGCGGGTTCAGATACGCAGTATTTT.

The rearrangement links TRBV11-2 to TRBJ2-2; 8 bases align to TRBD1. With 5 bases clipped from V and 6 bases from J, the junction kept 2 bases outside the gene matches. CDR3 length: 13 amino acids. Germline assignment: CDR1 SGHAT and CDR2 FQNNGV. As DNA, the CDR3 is TGTGCCAGCAGCCTGACAGGGGCCGGGGAGCTGTTTTTT. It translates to CASSLTGAGELFF.

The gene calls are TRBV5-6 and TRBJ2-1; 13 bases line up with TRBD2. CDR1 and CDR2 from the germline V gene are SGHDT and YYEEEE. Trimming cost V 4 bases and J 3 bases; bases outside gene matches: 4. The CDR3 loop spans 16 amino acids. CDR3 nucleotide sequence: TGTGCCAGCAGCCTGGGACTAGCGGGACTCTACAATGAGCAGTTCTTC. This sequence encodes CASSLGLAGLYNEQFF.

CDR3 sequence (DNA): TGCGCCAGCAGCTCCCTAGCGGGGACTAGCTCCTACGAGCAGTACTTC. It codes for CASSSLAGTSSYEQYF. The chain couples TRBV5-1 to TRBJ2-7, with 9 nucleotides matching TRBD2. The germline V gene encodes CDR1 SGHRS and CDR2 YFSETQ. The CDR3 loop spans 16 amino acids. V was clipped by 3 bases and J by 0 bases; unmatched bases: 7.

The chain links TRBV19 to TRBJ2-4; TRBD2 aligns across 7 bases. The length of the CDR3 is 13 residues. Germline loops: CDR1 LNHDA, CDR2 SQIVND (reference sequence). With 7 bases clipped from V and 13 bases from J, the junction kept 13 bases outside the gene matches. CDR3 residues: CASTERREGPQYF. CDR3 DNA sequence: TGTGCCAGTACTGAAAGGAGGGAGGGTCCACAGTACTTC.

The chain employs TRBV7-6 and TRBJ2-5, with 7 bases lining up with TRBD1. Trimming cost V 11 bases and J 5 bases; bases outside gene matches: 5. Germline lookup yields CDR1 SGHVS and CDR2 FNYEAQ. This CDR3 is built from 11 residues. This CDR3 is CAARQGETQYF. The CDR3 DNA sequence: TGTGCCGCCCGACAGGGTGAGACCCAGTACTTC. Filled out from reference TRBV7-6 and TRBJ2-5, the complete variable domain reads GAGVSQSPRYKVTKRGQDVALRCDPISGHVSLYWYRQALGQGPEFLTYFNYEAQQDKSGLPNDRFSAERPEGSISTLTIQRTEQRDSAMYRCAARQGETQYFGPGTRLLVL.

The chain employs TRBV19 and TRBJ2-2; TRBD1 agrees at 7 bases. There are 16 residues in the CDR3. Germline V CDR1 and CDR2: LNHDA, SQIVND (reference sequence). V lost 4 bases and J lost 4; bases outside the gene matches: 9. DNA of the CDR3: TGTGCCAGTAGTACTCGACAGGGCTCGGTCACCGGGGAGCTGTTTTTT. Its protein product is CASSTRQGSVTGELFF.

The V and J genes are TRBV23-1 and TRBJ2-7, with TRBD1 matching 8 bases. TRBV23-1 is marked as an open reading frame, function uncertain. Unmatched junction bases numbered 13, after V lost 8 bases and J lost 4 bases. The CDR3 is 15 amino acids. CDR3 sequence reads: CASFHGGRGRYEQYF. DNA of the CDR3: TGCGCCAGCTTCCACGGCGGCAGGGGGCGGTACGAGCAGTACTTC.

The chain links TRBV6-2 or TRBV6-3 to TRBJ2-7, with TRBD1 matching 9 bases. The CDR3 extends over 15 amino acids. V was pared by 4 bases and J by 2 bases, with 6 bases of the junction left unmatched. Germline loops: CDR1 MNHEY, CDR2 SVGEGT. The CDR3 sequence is CASSFKTGGAYEQYF. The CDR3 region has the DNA TGTGCCAGCAGTTTCAAGACAGGGGGGGCCTACGAGCAGTACTTC.